Given below is one T cell receptor beta chain in context. This sample is drawn from a study of T cell responses to AZD1222 COVID-19 vaccine. The CDR3 has 13 residues. V dropped 5 bases and J dropped 4 bases, with 11 bases sitting between them. The data were produced by immunoSEQ multiplex PCR, yet TCRdb's version contains in-frame clones alone and is incomplete. The data contain about 94,000 clones, around nine tenths of them singletons. The rearrangement uses TRBV12-3 or TRBV12-4 and TRBJ1-1, with D tentatively TRBD1 (5 bases). The source is an adult in good health. Sequenced here: peripheral blood, sampled on day 0 of AZD1222 vaccination. CDR3 sequence reads: CASSPGVTTEAFF. Written as DNA, the CDR3 is TGTGCCAGCAGTCCGGGGGTAACCACTGAAGCTTTCTTT.